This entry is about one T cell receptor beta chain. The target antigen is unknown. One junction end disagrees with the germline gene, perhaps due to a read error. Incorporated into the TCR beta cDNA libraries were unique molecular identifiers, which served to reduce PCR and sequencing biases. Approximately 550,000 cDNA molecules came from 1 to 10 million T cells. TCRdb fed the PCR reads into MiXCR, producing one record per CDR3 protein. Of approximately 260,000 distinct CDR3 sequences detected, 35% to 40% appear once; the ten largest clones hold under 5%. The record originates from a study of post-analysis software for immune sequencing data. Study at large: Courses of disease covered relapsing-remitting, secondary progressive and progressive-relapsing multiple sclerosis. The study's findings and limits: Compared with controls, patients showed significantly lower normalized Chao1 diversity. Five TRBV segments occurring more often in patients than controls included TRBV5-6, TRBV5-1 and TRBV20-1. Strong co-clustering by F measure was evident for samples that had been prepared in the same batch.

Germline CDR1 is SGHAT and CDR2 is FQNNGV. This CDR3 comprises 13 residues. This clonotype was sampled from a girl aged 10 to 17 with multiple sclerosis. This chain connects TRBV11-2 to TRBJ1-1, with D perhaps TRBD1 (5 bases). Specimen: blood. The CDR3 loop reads CASRWGSDTGAFF. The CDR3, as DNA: TGTGCCAGCCGTTGGGGGAGTGACACTGGAGCTTTCTTT.